Described below is a single T cell receptor (beta chain) sequence and its context. Its matching antigen is unknown. These data originate in a study of T cell responses to AZD1222 COVID-19 vaccine. This table comes from immunoSEQ multiplex PCR, and its TCRdb copy is limited to in-frame clones, with some not included. The sample carries more than 95,000 clones, approximately 84% recorded once. The CDR3 sequence is 14 residues long. CDR1 and CDR2 from the germline V gene are SGHRS and YFSETQ. V was cut by 2 bases and J by 5 bases, with 10 bases left in between. Study-level findings and limits: A rise in Spike-specific TCR breadth and depth followed two AZD1222 doses. Repertoires were obtained solely post-peak T cell response. Nearly half of spike-specific TCRs reportedly target variant regions that are unmutated in the B.1.351 and B.1.1.7 variants. Possibly, clonal diversity was underestimated; donors were largely white British and included more females.

The input for sequencing was peripheral blood, taken on day 0 of AZD1222 vaccination. The chain carries TRBV5-1 and TRBJ1-4; D gene unclear. The TCR was taken from an adult in good health. DNA for the CDR3: TGCGCCAGCAGCTTCAGCGCGTCAAATGAAAAACTGTTTTTT. This gives the protein CASSFSASNEKLFF.